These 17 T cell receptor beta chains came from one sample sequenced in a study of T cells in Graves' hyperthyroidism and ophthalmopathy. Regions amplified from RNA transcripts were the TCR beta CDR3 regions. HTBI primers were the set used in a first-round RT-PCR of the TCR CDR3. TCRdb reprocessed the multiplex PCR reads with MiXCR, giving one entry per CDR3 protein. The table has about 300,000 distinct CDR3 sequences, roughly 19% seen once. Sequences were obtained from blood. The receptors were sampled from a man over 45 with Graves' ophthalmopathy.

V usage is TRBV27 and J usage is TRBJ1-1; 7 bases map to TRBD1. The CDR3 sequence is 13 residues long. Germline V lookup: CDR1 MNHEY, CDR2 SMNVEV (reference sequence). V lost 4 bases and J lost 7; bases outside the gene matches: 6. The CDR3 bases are TGTGCCAGCAGTTCTTACAGGGGTGGTGAAGCTTTCTTT. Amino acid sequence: CASSSYRGGEAFF.

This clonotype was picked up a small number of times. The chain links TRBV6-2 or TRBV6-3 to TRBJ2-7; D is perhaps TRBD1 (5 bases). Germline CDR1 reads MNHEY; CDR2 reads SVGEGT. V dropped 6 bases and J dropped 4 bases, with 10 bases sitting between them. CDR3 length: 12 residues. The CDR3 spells CASRSGFYEQYF. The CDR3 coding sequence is TGTGCCAGCAGATCAGGGTTTTACGAGCAGTACTTC.

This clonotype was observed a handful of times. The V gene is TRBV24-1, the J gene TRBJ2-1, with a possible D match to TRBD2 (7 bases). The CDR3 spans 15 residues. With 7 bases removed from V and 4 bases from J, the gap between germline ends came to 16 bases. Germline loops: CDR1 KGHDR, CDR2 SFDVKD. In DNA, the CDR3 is TGTGCCACCAGCCTTACGGGGGGCACGTACAATGAGCAGTTCTTC. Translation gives CATSLTGGTYNEQFF.

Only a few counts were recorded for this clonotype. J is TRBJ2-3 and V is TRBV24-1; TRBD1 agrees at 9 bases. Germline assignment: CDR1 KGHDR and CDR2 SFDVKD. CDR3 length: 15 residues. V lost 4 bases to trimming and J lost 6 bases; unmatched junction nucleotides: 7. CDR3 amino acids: CATSDRTGELDTQYF. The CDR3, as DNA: TGTGCCACCAGTGACCGGACAGGGGAATTGGATACGCAGTATTTT.

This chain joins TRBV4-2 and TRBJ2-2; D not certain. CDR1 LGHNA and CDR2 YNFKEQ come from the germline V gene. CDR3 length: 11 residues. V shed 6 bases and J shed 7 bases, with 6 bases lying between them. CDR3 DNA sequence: TGTGCCAGCAGGATATACGGGGAGCTGTTTTTT. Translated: CASRIYGELFF.

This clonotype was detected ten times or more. This chain's CDR3 is CAWSVASGRSDTQYF. CDR3 bases: TGTGCCTGGAGTGTCGCTAGCGGGAGGTCAGATACGCAGTATTTT. The chain has TRBV30 and TRBJ2-3; 11 nucleotides match TRBD2. There are 15 residues in the CDR3. Germline CDR1 GTSNPN, CDR2 SVGIG (reference sequence). The trim removed 0 bases at V and 4 bases at J, leaving 3 bases unmatched.

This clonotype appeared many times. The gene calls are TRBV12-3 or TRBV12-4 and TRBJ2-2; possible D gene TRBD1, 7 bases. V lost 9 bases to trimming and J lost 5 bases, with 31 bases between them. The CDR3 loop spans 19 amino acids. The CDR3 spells CARRQGLDSPSSFTGELFF. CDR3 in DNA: TGTGCCAGACGACAGGGACTTGATAGTCCGTCCAGTTTTACCGGGGAGCTGTTTTTT.

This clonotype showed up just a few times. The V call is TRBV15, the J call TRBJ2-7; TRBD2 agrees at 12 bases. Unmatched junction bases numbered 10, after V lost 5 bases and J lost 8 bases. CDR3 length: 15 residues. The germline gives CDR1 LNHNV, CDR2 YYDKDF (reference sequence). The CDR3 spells CATSARTSGILKQYF. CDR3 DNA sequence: TGTGCCACCAGCGCCCGGACTAGCGGGATCTTGAAGCAGTACTTC.

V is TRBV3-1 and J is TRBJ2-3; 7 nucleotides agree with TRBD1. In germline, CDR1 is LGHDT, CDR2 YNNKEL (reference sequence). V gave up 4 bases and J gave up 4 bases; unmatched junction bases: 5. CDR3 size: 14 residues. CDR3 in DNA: TGTGCCAGCAGCCGAGGGGGCCGTCCAGATACGCAGTATTTT. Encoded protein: CASSRGGRPDTQYF.

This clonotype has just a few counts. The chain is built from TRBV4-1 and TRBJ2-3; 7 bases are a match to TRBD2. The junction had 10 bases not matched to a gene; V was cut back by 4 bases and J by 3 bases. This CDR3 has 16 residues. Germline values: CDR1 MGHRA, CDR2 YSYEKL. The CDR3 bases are TGCGCCAGCAGCCCCCGTGGGGCGGGAGAGACAGATACGCAGTATTTT. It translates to CASSPRGAGETDTQYF.

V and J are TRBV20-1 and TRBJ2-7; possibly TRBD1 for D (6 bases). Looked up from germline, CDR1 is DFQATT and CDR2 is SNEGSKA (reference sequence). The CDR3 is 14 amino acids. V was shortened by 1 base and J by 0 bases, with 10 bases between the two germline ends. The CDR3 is CSARAPQGSYEQYF. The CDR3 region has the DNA TGCAGTGCTAGAGCACCACAGGGCTCCTACGAGCAGTACTTC.

This CDR3 is CSAKTGGYYEQYF. The CDR3 DNA sequence: TGCAGTGCTAAGACAGGGGGCTACTACGAGCAGTACTTC. The chain couples TRBV20-1 to TRBJ2-7; the match to TRBD1 covers 10 bases. Germline CDR1 reads DFQATT; CDR2 reads SNEGSKA (reference sequence). CDR3 size: 13 residues. Trimming at V came to 4 bases and at J to 3 bases, leaving 3 bases not matched to a gene.

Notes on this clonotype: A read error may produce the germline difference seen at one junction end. CDR3 coding DNA: TGCAGTGCGATCGGACTAGCAATAGACTCCTACGAGCGGTACTTC. Its translation is CSAIGLAIDSYERYF. The V gene is TRBV20-1, the J gene TRBJ2-7; TRBD2 matches 8 bases. Per germline, CDR1 DFQATT and CDR2 SNEGSKA (reference sequence). The length of the CDR3 is 15 residues.

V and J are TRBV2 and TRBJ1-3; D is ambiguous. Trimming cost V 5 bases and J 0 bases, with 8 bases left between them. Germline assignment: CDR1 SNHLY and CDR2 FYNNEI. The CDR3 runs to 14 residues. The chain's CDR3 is CASSYIGSGNTIYF. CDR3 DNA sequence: TGTGCCAGCAGTTACATAGGCTCTGGAAACACCATATATTTT.

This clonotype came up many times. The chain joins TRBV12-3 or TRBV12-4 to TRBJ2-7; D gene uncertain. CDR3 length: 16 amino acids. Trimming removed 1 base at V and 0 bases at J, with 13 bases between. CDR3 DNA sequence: TGTGCCAGCAGTTTAGTGGCCGAAAGGACCTCCTACGAGCAGTACTTC. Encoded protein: CASSLVAERTSYEQYF.

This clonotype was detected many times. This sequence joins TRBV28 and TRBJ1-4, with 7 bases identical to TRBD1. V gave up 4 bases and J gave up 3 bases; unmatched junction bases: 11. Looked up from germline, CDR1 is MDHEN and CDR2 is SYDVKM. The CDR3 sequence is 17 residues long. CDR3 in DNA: TGTGCCAGCAGTTCCACAGACAGGGACAGAGCTAATGAAAAACTGTTTTTT. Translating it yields CASSSTDRDRANEKLFF.

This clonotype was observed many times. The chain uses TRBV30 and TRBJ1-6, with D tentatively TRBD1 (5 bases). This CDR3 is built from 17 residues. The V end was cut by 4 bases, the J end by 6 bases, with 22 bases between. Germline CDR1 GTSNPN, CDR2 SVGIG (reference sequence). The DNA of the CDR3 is TGTGCCTGGACCATTTACGGTGATACCAGGGCTAATTCACCCCTCCACTTT. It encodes CAWTIYGDTRANSPLHF. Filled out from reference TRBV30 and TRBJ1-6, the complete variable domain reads SQTIHQWPATLVQPVGSPLSLECTVEGTSNPNLYWYRQAAGRGLQLLFYSVGIGQISSEVPQNLSASRPQDRQFILSSKKLLLSDSGFYLCAWTIYGDTRANSPLHFGNGTRLTVT.